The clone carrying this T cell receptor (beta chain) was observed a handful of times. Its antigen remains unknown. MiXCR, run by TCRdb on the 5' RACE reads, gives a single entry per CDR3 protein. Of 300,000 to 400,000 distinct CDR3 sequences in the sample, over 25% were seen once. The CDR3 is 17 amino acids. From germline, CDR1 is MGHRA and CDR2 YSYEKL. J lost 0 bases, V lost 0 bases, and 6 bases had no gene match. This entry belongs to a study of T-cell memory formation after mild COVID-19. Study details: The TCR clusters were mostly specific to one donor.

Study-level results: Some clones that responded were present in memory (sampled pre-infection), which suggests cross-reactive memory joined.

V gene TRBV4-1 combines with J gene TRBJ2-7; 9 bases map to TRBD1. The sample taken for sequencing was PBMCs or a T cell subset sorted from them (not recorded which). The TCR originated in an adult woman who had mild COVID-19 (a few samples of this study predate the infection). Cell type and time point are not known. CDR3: CASSQEWLGQGSYEQYF. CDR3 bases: TGCGCCAGCAGCCAAGAATGGTTGGGACAGGGCTCCTACGAGCAGTACTTC.